Listed below are T cell receptor beta chains from one sample, sequenced in a study of T cells in Graves' hyperthyroidism and ophthalmopathy. TCRdb analysed the multiplex PCR reads with MiXCR anew, one entry per CDR3 protein. The sample lists 700,000 to 850,000 distinct CDR3 sequences; roughly a third were seen once. Sequenced input: blood. These receptors were obtained from a woman aged 35 to 49 with Graves' hyperthyroidism. Each CDR3 is given with its conserved first and last residue. A D gene is named only where the DNA matches it firmly. Clone size appears in some rows only: once, few, many, or a class for an expanded clone.

TRBJ2-2	-	-	TRBV5-1	16	TGCGCCAGCACCCTGGGCCCGGGATGGAACACCGGGGAGCTGTTTTTT	CASTLGPGWNTGELFF
TRBJ2-2	-	-	TRBV7-2	16	TGTGCCAGCAGCTTAAGGGGGACGGCGAACACCGGGGAGCTGTTTTTT	CASSLRGTANTGELFF
TRBJ2-1	-	-	TRBV10-3	16	TGTGCCATCAGTGAGTCGATGACTAAGATAGGCGATGAGCAGTTCTTC	CAISESMTKIGDEQFF
TRBJ2-2	-	-	TRBV5-6	15	TGTGCCAGCAGCTTGTGGCGGCGTAACACCGGGGAGCTGTTTTTT	CASSLWRRNTGELFF
TRBJ2-5	TRBD2	many	TRBV2	13	TGTGCCAGCAGTGGGACTAGCGCAGAGACCCAGTACTTC	CASSGTSAETQYF
TRBJ1-2	-	-	TRBV6-5	13	TGTGCCAGCAGTTACCTCGCAGAGAATGGCTACACCTTC	CASSYLAENGYTF
TRBJ2-7	-	-	TRBV10-3	12	TGTGCCATCAGTGAGTCTGGTGGACAGCAGTACTTC	CAISESGGQQYF
TRBJ1-2	-	-	TRBV13	16	TGTGCCAGCAGCCCCTCCGGCGGGGCGCGGAAGGATGGCTACACCTTC	CASSPSGGARKDGYTF
TRBJ1-5	-	few	TRBV20-1	13	TGCAGTGCTATTGGACAGCAAAATCAGCCCCAGCATTTT	CSAIGQQNQPQHF
TRBJ1-2	TRBD1	many	TRBV29-1	16	TGCAGCGTAATCTTAACCGGGACAGACCCTAACTATGGCTACACCTTC	CSVILTGTDPNYGYTF
TRBJ2-7	-	few	TRBV25-1	14	TGTGCCAGCAGTGAATATACAGGGCCCAGCGAGCAGTACTTC	CASSEYTGPSEQYF
TRBJ2-5	-	few	TRBV9	15	TGTGCCAGCAGTTTCCAATTCCTGACCGGGGAGACCCAGTACTTC	CASSFQFLTGETQYF
TRBJ1-1	-	many	TRBV29-1	14	TGCAGCGTTAAATTATTCAGGTCGAACACTGAAGCTTTCTTT	CSVKLFRSNTEAFF
TRBJ2-7	-	-	TRBV20-1	13	TGCAGTGCTAGAGGGGTGGAGGCCTACGAGCAGTACTTC	CSARGVEAYEQYF
TRBJ1-4	-	many	TRBV7-9	14	TGTGCCAGCAGCTCGGGGGTGATGGGTGAAAAACTGTTTTTT	CASSSGVMGEKLFF
TRBJ2-1	TRBD2	-	TRBV7-9	13	TGTGCCAGCAGCCTTAGCGGGAACAATGAGCAGTTCTTC	CASSLSGNNEQFF
TRBJ1-2	TRBD1	-	TRBV10-3	14	TGTGCCAGCAGTACCTACAGGGGAAGCTATGGCTACACCTTC	CASSTYRGSYGYTF
TRBJ1-2	-	-	TRBV12-3/TRBV12-4	17	TGTGCCAGCAGTACCAAGGACTTTCTGCTGGGCTTCTATGGCTACACCTTC	CASSTKDFLLGFYGYTF
TRBJ1-6	-	many	TRBV7-2	12	TGTGCCAGCAGCAGGCGAGGATCACCCCTCCACTTT	CASSRRGSPLHF
TRBJ2-5	TRBD2	-	TRBV25-1	18	TGTGCCAGCAGGGATCGGACTAGCGAGCCCCGGTGGCAAGAGACCCAGTACTTC	CASRDRTSEPRWQETQYF
TRBJ1-2	TRBD1	-	TRBV5-4	14	TGTGCCAGCAGCTTGGGACAGGGGGGCGTTGGCTACACCTTC	CASSLGQGGVGYTF
TRBJ2-7	TRBD2	-	TRBV5-1	15	TGCGCCAGCAGCTTGTTCAGCGGGGGGGCCAGCGAGCAGTACTTC	CASSLFSGGASEQYF
TRBJ1-5	-	-	TRBV12-3/TRBV12-4	11	TGTGCCAGCAGTGGGGAGGAGGCCCAGCATTTT	CASSGEEAQHF
TRBJ2-2	-	many	TRBV14	15	TGTGCCAGCAGCCTAGGTCTCTTGAACACCGGGGAGCTGTTTTTT	CASSLGLLNTGELFF
TRBJ1-3	-	many	TRBV2	15	TGTGCCAGCAGTGAATCGACAGTCTCTGGAAACACCATATATTTT	CASSESTVSGNTIYF
TRBJ1-5	-	-	TRBV12-3/TRBV12-4	14	TGTGCCAGCAGCCCCACAAAAGCCAATCAGCCCCAGCATTTT	CASSPTKANQPQHF
TRBJ1-6	TRBD1	once	TRBV10-2	14	TGCGCCAGGTTGGGGGACAGGGTGACTTCACCCCTCCACTTT	CARLGDRVTSPLHF
TRBJ2-3	-	-	TRBV7-9	13	TGTGCCAGCTTACTAGGGGCGGCAGATACGCAGTATTTT	CASLLGAADTQYF
TRBJ1-2	-	many	TRBV7-9	15	TGTGCCAGCAGCTCGTATATGGACATACCGAATGGCTACACCTTC	CASSSYMDIPNGYTF
TRBJ2-5	-	-	TRBV2	11	TGTGCCATCCAGCCCGTAGAGACCCAGTACTTC	CAIQPVETQYF
TRBJ1-1	-	once	TRBV12-3/TRBV12-4	14	TGTGCCAGCAGCCTATCAGACATGGACACTGAAGCTCTCTTT	CASSLSDMDTEALF
TRBJ1-5	-	many	TRBV10-3	15	TGTGCCATCAGAGAGGGGCCTCGGGTTGATCAGCCCCAGCATTTT	CAIREGPRVDQPQHF
TRBJ1-1	TRBD1	-	TRBV9	16	TGTGCCAGCAGCGAAACAACCGGACAGGGGGCGACTGAAGCTTTCTTT	CASSETTGQGATEAFF
TRBJ2-7	-	-	TRBV12-3/TRBV12-4	14	TGTGCCAGCAGTTTAGTGAGCACCCAGAACGAGCAGTACTTC	CASSLVSTQNEQYF
TRBJ1-2	-	-	TRBV24-1	13	TGTGCCACCAGTGATTTCCAGGCCGATGGCTACACCTTC	CATSDFQADGYTF
TRBJ2-5	TRBD2	many	TRBV7-2	14	TGTGCCAGCAGCGGGGGGGGTGGGATGAAGACCCAGTACTTC	CASSGGGGMKTQYF
TRBJ2-7	-	-	TRBV6-6	14	TGTGCCAGCAGTTACTCTCGGGCAGGCTACGAGCAGTACTTC	CASSYSRAGYEQYF
TRBJ1-3	-	-	TRBV7-9	13	TGTGCCTGGAGTCCCGGGACAGGAAACACCATATATTTT	CAWSPGTGNTIYF
TRBJ2-7	-	few	TRBV12-3/TRBV12-4	15	TGTGCCAGCAGTTTAGAGGCGGGGATCCTTTACGAGCAGTACTTC	CASSLEAGILYEQYF
TRBJ1-5	TRBD1	few	TRBV20-1	14	TGCAGTGCTAGACCGGGACAGGGGTTCCTGCCCCAGCATTTT	CSARPGQGFLPQHF